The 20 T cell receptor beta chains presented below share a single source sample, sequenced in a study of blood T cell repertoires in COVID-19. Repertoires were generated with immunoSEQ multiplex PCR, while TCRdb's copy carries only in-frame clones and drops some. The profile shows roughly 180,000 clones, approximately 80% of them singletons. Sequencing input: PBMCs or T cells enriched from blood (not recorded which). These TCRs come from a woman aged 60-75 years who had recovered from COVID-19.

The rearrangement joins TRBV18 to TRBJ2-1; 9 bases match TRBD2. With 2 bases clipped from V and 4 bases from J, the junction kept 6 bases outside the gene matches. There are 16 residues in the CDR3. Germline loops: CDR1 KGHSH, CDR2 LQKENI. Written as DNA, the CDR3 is TGTGCCAGCTCACCATTATCTAGCGGGGATTACAATGAGCAGTTCTTC. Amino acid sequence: CASSPLSSGDYNEQFF.

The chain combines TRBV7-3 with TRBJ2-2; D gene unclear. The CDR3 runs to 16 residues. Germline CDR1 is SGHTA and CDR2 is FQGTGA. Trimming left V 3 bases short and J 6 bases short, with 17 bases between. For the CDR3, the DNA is TGTGCCAGCAGCTTGAATGGCAGATCGTATGCCGGGGAGCTGTTTTTT. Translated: CASSLNGRSYAGELFF.

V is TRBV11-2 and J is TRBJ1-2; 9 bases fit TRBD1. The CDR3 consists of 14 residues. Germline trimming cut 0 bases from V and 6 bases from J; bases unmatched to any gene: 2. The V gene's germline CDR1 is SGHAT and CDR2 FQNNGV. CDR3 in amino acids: CASSLDGQGNGYTF. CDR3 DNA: TGTGCCAGCAGCTTAGACGGACAGGGGAATGGCTACACCTTC.

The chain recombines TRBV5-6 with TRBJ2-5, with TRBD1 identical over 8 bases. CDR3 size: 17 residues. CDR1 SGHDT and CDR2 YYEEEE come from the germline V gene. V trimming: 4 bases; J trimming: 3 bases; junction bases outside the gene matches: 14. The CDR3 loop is CASSLRITDRAEETQYF. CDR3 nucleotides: TGTGCCAGCAGCCTGAGAATAACGGACAGGGCTGAAGAGACCCAGTACTTC.

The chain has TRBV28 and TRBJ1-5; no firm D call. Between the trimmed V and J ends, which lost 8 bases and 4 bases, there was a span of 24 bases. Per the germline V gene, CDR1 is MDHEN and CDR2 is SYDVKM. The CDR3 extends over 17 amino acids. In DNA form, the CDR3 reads TGTGCCAGCGGATTTAGAGGGTTTTATTTATTTAATCAGCCCCAGCATTTT. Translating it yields CASGFRGFYLFNQPQHF. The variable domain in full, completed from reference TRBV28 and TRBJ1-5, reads DVKVTQSSRYLVKRTGEKVFLECVQDMDHENMFWYRQDPGLGLRLIYFSYDVKMKEKGDIPEGYSVSREKKERFSLILESASTNQTSMYLCASGFRGFYLFNQPQHFGDGTRLSIL.

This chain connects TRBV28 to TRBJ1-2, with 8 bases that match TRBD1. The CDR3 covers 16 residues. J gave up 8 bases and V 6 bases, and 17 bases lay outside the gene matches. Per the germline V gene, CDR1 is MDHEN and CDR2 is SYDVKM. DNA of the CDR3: TGTGCCAGCAGACAATCCGGGACAGGCCCCCAAGGGGGCTACACCTTC. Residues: CASRQSGTGPQGGYTF.

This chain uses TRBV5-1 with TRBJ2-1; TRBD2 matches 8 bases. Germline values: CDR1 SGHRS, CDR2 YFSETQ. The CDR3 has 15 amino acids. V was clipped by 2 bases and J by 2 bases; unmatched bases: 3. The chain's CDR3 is CASSLAGVPYNEQFF. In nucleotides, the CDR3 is TGCGCCAGCAGCTTAGCGGGAGTGCCCTACAATGAGCAGTTCTTC.

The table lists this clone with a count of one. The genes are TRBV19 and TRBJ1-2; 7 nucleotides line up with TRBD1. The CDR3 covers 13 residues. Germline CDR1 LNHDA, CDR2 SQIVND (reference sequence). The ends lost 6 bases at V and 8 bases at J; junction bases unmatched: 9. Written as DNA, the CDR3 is TGTGCCAGTAGGACAGGGCAAGGGGGAGGCTACACCTTC. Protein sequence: CASRTGQGGGYTF.

The CDR3 DNA reads TGTGCCAGTAGAAATCAGGGGGTTCCTGAAGCTTTCTTT. It yields the protein CASRNQGVPEAFF. The V call is TRBV19, the J call TRBJ1-1, with TRBD1 identical over 7 bases. Germline CDR1 reads LNHDA; CDR2 reads SQIVND (reference sequence). V trimming: 6 bases; J trimming: 6 bases; junction bases outside the gene matches: 7. This CDR3 comprises 13 residues.

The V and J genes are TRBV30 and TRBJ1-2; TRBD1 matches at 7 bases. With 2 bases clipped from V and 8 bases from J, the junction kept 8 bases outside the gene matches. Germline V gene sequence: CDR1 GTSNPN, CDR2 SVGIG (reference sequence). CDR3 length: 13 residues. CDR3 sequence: CAWSLQGVGGYTF. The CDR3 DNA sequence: TGTGCCTGGAGTCTTCAGGGGGTCGGCGGCTACACCTTC.

CDR3 protein: CAWDYSREGYTF. The CDR3 DNA sequence: TGTGCCTGGGACTATTCGAGGGAAGGCTACACCTTC. The J gene is TRBJ1-2, the V gene TRBV30; D remains ambiguous. Germline CDR1 GTSNPN, CDR2 SVGIG (reference sequence). Trimming pared 5 bases from V and 8 bases from J, leaving 15 bases between. The CDR3 covers 12 residues. The entire variable domain, with the rest obtained from reference TRBV30 and TRBJ1-2, is as follows: SQTIHQWPATLVQPVGSPLSLECTVEGTSNPNLYWYRQAAGRGLQLLFYSVGIGQISSEVPQNLSASRPQDRQFILSSKKLLLSDSGFYLCAWDYSREGYTFGSGTRLTVV.

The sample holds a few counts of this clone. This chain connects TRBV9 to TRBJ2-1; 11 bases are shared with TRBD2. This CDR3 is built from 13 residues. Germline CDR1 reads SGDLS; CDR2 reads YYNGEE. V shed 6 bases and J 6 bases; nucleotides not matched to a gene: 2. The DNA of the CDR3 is TGTGCCAGCACCGGACTAGCGGGCAATGAGCAGTTCTTC. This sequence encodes CASTGLAGNEQFF.

The CDR3 coding sequence is TGTGCCAGCAGTGAAGAGCGGCGCGGGGTGAACACCGGGGAGCTGTTTTTT. As protein: CASSEERRGVNTGELFF. This rearrangement joins TRBV6-1 to TRBJ2-2, with D possibly TRBD2 on 6 matching bases. Germline assignment: CDR1 MNHNS and CDR2 SASEGT. Trimming stripped 1 base from V and 1 base from J, with 13 bases between. The CDR3 covers 17 residues.

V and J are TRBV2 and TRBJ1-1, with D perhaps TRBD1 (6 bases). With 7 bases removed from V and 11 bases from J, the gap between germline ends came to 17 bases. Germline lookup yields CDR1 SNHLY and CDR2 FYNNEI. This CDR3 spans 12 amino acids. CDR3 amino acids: CASTVTLTGAFF. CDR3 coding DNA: TGTGCCAGCACCGTCACTTTAACAGGGGCTTTCTTT.

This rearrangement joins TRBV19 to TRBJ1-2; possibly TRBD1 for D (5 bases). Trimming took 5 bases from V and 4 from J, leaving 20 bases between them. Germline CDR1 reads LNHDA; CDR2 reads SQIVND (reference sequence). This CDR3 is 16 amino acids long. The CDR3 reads CASSYSVLTATYGYTF. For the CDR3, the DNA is TGTGCCAGTAGTTATTCCGTATTGACAGCCACCTATGGCTACACCTTC.

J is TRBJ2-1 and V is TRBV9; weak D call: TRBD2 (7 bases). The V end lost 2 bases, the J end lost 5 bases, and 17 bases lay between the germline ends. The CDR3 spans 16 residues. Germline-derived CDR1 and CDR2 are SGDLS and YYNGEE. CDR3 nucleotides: TGTGCCAGCAGCGTTGGTGGGGGGGCAACGAACAATGAGCAGTTCTTC. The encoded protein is CASSVGGGATNNEQFF.

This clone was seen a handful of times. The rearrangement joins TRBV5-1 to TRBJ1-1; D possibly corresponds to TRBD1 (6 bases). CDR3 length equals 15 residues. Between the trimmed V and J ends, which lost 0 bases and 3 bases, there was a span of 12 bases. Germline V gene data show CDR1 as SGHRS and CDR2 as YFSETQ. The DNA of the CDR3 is TGCGCCAGCAGCTTGGGTGGGGGCGGCGACACTGAAGCTTTCTTT. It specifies CASSLGGGGDTEAFF.

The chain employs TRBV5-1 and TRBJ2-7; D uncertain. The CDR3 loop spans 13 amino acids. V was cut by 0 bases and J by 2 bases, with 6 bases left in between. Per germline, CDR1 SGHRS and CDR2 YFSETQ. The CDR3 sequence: CASSLDSAYEQYF. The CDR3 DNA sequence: TGCGCCAGCAGCTTGGATTCAGCCTACGAGCAGTACTTC.

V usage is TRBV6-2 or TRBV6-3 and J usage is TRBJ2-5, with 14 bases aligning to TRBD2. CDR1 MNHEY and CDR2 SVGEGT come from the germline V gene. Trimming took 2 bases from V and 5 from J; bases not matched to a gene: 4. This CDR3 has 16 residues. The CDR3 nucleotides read TGTGCCAGCAGTTACGGGACTAGCGGGAGAGGGGAGACCCAGTACTTC. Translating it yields CASSYGTSGRGETQYF.

Here the CDR3 DNA reads TGTGCCAGCAGTCCTTCGACTAATGAAAAACTGTTTTTT. It translates to CASSPSTNEKLFF. This chain links TRBV2 with TRBJ1-4; unclear D gene. V was shortened by 5 bases and J by 2 bases, with 6 bases between the two germline ends. CDR1 is SNHLY and CDR2 is FYNNEI in the germline V gene. The CDR3 extends over 13 amino acids.